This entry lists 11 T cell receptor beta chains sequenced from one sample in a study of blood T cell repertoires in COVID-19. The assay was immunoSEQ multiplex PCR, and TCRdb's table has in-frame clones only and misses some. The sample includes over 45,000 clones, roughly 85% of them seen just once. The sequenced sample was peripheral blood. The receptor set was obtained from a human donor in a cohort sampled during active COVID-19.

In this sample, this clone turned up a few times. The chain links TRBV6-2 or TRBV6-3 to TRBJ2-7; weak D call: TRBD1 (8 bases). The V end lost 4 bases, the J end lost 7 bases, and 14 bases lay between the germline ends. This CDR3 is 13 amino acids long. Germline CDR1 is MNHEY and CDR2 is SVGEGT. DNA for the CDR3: TGTGCCAGCAGTTTATACAGGGGGGGAGAGCAGTACTTC. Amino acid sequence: CASSLYRGGEQYF.

CDR3 amino acids: CASSVPGSRHEQYF. As DNA, the CDR3 is TGTGCCAGCAGCGTTCCAGGCTCCCGGCACGAGCAGTACTTC. This sequence joins TRBV7-9 and TRBJ2-7; D remains ambiguous. Trimming left V 5 bases short and J 5 bases short, with 16 bases between. Germline V gene data show CDR1 as SEHNR and CDR2 as FQNEAQ (reference sequence). There are 14 residues in the CDR3.

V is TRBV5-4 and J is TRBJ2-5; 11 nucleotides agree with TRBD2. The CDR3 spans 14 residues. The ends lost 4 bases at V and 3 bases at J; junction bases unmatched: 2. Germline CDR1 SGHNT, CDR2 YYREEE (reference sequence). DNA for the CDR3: TGTGCCAGCAGCATAGCGGGAGGGAAAGAGACCCAGTACTTC. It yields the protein CASSIAGGKETQYF.

As DNA, the CDR3 is TGTGCCAGCAGCCCGCAGGGGACTAGCGCGCGGGAGACCCAGTACTTC. Translating it yields CASSPQGTSARETQYF. The genes are TRBV7-3 and TRBJ2-5, with 10 positions matching TRBD2. There are 16 residues in the CDR3. V dropped 5 bases and J dropped 5; count of bases not matched to a gene: 11. Germline CDR1 SGHTA, CDR2 FQGTGA.

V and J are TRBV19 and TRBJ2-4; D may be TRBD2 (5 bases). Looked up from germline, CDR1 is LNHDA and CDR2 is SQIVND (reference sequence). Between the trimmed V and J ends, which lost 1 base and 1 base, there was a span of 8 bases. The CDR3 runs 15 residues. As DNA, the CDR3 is TGTGCCAGTAGTATAGGGACTGGCGCCAAAAACATTCAGTACTTC. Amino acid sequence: CASSIGTGAKNIQYF.

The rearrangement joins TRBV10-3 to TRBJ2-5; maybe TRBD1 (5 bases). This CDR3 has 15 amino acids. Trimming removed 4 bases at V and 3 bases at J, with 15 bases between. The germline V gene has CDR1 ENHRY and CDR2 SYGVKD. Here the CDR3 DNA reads TGTGCCATCAGTGGGACAAGAAACCTTGAAGAGACCCAGTACTTC. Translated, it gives CAISGTRNLEETQYF.

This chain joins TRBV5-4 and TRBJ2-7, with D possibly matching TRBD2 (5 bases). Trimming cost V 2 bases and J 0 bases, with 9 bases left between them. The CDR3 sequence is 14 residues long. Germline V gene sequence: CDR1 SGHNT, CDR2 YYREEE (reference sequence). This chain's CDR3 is CASSLGGLSYEQYF. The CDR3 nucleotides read TGTGCCAGCAGCTTAGGCGGGCTCTCCTACGAGCAGTACTTC.

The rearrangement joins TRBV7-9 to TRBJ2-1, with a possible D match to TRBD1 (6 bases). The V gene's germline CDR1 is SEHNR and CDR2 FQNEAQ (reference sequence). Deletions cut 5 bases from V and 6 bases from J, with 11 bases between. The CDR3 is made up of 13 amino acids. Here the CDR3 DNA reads TGTGCCAGCAGCCAGGACAGCCGCAATGAGCAGTTCTTC. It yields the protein CASSQDSRNEQFF.

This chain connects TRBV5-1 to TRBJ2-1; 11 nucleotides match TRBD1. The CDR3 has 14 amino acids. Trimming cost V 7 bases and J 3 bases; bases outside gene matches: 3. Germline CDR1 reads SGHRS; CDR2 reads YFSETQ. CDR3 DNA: TGCGCCAGCGGGACAGGGGGAAACTACAATGAGCAGTTCTTC. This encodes CASGTGGNYNEQFF.

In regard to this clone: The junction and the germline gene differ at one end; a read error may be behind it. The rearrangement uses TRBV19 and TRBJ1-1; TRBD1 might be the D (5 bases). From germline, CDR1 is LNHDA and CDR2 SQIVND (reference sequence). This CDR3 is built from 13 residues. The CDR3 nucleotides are TGTGCCAGTAGTATTAGTAACAGGCGGATAGCATCTTTT. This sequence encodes CASSISNRRIASF.

The CDR3 protein is CASSVGGSFSYNEQFF. Here the CDR3 DNA reads TGTGCCAGCAGCGTGGGGGGGTCCTTTTCCTACAATGAGCAGTTCTTC. The chain links TRBV3-1 (or the pseudogene TRBV3-2) to TRBJ2-1, with 7 nucleotides matching TRBD2. CDR1 LGHDT and CDR2 YNNKEL come from the germline V gene (reference sequence). With V trimmed by 5 bases and J by 1 base, 8 bases remained unmatched. The CDR3 loop spans 16 amino acids.